This TCR beta chain was sequenced for a study of blood T cell repertoires in COVID-19 (TCRdb year 2020). Study-level background: The collaborator samples originated in the United States, Italy and Spain and spanned the acute and convalescent phases of COVID-19. The material from the prospective study consisted of cDNA or gDNA derived from T cells, B-cell-depleted T cells, or PBMCs. Deeply sampled blood TCRbeta repertoires from subjects exposed to, actively infected with, or recovered from COVID-19 were included in the dataset. The repertoires were released in a freely available public database intended as a resource for research on the immune response to SARS-CoV-2. The samples were drawn from the first 160 participants of the ongoing ImmuneRACE study and from under 1,500 subjects provided by 6 global collaborators. A de-identified subject ID, COVID-19 status, age in years and sex were almost always included in the sample metadata. Where available, HLA class I and class II types were taken from metadata supplied by the sample provider and were not determined by assay-based typing.

Results and caveats for the whole study, not just this receptor: Clinical and demographic metadata were provided uncurated, with the amount varying by source and participant.

Turning to this clone: The antigen this receptor binds is unknown. One base away there is no much larger clone; base qualities are not given.

Taken from cysteine to phenylalanine, the CDR3 has 12 residues. Here the CDR3 DNA is all that survives: 36 bases in frame from base 1. From the germline V gene (reference sequence), CDR1 is MNHEY and CDR2 is SMNVEV. Trimming at the junction amounts to 8 bases on V and 3 bases on J, and the germline ends lie 7 bases apart. The immunoSEQ Assay, a bias-controlled multiplex PCR, was used to amplify TCRbeta CDR3 regions from genomic DNA. The paper's data handling went like this. Within the assay, amplification of reference gene primers was used to estimate how many nucleated cells each sample contained. To quantify the absolute abundance of each unique TCRbeta CDR3 rearrangement, sequence reads were collapsed and filtered. For each sample, productive Simpson clonality was calculated as the square root of Simpson's diversity index over productive rearrangements. As stored in TCRdb, this immuneACCESS dataset retains in-frame rearrangements with V and J assigned. A fraction of the clones does not appear; measured against another copy, unresolved V genes explain less than half of the discrepancy, and the remainder lacks a known reason. V and J calls and clone size are given by that table; D and trimming were obtained from the DNA. Recorded for this sample are under 300,000 clones; roughly 85% of them occurred a single time. Clones ranked in the top ten supply about 7% of the sample.

In the prospective study, participants were about 18 to 100 years old, resided in about two dozen geographic areas of the United States, and were enrolled through a virtual design. To assign participants to cohorts, the prospective study relied on clinical history that participants themselves reported in a screening survey and a study questionnaire. Exposed participants had been in contact, within 2 weeks of entering the study, with a person who had a PCR-confirmed or clinician-diagnosed case of COVID-19. In the prospective study, whole blood, serum and a nasopharyngeal or oropharyngeal swab were collected from each participant by mobile phlebotomists. Participants in the prospective study had the option to provide additional blood draws and questionnaires over an approximately 2-month period. Prospective study blood samples were shipped either frozen or at room temperature before DNA extraction.

The receptor comes from a woman aged 45-65 years who had been exposed to COVID-19. The sequenced material came from PBMCs or T cells enriched from blood (not recorded which). Recombination connected TRBV27 to TRBJ2-2, with an unclear D gene assignment. The nucleotide sequence is given as TGTGCCAGCTCCCGGGACACCGGGGAGCTGTTTTTT. Translated, this is CASSRDTGELFF.